Below, one T cell receptor beta chain is given with its context. Its antigen is currently unknown. The sample comes from a study of cytomegalovirus exposure and HLA in healthy donors. Study results and caveats: Most observed TCR sequences were rare, whereas some public TCRs were detected in many donors.

PCR amplification relied on 60 Vbeta primers (plus 13 Jbeta primers). Method: immunoSEQ multiplex PCR; TCRdb's copy keeps in-frame clones and lacks some. The table lists some 220,000 clones, 77% of them singletons. This CDR3 is built from 14 residues. V shed 6 bases, J shed 8 bases, and the junction held 9 bases outside the gene matches. Germline lookup yields CDR1 MNHEY and CDR2 SVGAGI. The source material was PBMCs. The clonotype was recovered from a woman aged 60-75 years in good health and CMV-seropositive. V is TRBV6-5 and J is TRBJ1-4, with 7 bases identical to TRBD1. The CDR3 DNA sequence: TGTGCCAGCAGAACGGACAGGAACGGAGAAAAACTGTTTTTT. It specifies CASRTDRNGEKLFF.